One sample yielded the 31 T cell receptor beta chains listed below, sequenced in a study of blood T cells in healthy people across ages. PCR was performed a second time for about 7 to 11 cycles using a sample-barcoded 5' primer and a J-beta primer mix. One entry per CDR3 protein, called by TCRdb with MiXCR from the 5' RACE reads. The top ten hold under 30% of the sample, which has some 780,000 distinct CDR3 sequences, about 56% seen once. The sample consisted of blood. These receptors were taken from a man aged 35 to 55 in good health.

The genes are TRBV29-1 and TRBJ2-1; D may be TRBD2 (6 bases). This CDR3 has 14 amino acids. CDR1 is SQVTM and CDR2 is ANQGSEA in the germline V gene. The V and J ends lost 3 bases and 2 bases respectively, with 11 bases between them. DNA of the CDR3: TGCAGCGTTGAGGGGAGGAATGCCTACAATGAGCAGTTCTTC. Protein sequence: CSVEGRNAYNEQFF.

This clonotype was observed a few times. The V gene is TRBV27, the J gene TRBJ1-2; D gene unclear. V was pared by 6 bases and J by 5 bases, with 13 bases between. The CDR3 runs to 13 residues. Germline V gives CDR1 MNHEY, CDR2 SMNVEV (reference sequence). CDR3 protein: CASRSDSSYGYTF. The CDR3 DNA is TGTGCCAGCAGATCGGACTCCTCATATGGCTACACCTTC.

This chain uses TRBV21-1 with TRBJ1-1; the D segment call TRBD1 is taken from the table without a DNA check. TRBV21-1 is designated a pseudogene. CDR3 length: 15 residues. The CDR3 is CACCPVRDRDTEAFF. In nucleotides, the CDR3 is TGTGCCTGCTGCCCTGTCCGGGATCGGGACACTGAAGCTTTCTTT.

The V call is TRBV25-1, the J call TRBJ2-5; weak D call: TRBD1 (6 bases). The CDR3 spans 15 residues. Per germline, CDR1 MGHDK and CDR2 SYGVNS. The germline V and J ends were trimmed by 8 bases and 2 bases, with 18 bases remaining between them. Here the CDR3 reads CASSPSGTHQETQYF. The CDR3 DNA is TGTGCCAGCTCACCGTCGGGGACACATCAAGAGACCCAGTACTTC.

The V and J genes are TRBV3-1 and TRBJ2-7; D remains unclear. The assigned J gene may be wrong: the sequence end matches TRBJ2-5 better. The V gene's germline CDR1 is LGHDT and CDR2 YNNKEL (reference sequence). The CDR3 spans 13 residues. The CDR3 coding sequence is TGTGCCAGCAGCCTGACACCTGTAGAGACCCAGTACTTC. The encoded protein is CASSLTPVETQYF.

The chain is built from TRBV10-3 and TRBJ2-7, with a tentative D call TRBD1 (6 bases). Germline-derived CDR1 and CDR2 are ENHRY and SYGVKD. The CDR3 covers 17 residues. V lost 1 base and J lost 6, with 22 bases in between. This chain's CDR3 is CAISEWKRRGGEGEQYF. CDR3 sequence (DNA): TGTGCCATCAGTGAGTGGAAGCGGAGAGGGGGAGAGGGCGAGCAGTACTTC.

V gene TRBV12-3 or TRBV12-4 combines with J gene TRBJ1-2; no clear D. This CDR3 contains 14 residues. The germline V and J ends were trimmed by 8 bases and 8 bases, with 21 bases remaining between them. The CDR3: CASSLFEAVGGYTF. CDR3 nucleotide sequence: TGTGCCAGCTCACTATTCGAGGCGGTGGGGGGCTACACCTTC.

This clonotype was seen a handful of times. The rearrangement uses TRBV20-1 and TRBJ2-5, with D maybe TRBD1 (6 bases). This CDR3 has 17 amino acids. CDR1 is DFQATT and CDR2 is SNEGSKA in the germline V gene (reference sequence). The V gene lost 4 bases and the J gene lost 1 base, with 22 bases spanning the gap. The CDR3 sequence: CSATKPKQGASQETQYF. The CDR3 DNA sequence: TGCAGTGCTACCAAGCCTAAACAGGGTGCGTCCCAAGAGACCCAGTACTTC.

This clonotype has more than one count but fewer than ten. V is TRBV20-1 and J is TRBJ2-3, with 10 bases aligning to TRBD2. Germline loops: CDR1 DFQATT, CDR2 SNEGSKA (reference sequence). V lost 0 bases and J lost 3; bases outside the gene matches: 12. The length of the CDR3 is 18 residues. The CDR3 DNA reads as TGCAGTGCTAGAGATTATACTAGCGGGAACCCACGGACAGATACGCAGTATTTT. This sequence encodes CSARDYTSGNPRTDTQYF.

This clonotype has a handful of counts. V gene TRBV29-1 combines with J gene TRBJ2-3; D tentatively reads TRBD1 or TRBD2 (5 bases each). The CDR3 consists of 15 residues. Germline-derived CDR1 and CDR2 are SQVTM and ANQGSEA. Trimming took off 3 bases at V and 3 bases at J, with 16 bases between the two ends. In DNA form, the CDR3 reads TGCAGCGTTGAGTCATGGGGGTTTGGGACAGATACGCAGTATTTT. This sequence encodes CSVESWGFGTDTQYF.

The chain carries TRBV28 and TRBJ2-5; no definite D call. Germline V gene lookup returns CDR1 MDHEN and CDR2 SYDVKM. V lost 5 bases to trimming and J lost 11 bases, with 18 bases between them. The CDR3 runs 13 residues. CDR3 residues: CASSRRPINEQYF. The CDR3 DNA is TGTGCCAGCAGTCGTAGGCCCATCAATGAGCAGTACTTC.

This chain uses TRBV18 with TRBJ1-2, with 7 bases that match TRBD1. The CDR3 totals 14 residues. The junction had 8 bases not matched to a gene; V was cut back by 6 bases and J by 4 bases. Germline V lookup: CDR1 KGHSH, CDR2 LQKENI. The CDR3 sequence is CASSLGQPIYGYTF. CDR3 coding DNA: TGTGCCAGCTCGCTGGGACAGCCGATCTATGGCTACACCTTC.

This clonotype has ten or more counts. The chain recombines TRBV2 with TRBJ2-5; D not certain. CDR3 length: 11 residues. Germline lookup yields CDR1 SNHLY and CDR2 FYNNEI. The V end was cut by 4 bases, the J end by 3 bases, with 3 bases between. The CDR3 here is CASSVKETQYF. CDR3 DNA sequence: TGTGCCAGCAGTGTCAAAGAGACCCAGTACTTC.

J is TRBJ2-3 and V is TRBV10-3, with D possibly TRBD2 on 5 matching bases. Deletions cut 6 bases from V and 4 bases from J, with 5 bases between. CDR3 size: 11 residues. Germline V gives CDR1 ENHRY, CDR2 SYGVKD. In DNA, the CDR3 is TGTGCCATCAGGAGGGCAGATACGCAGTATTTT. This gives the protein CAIRRADTQYF.

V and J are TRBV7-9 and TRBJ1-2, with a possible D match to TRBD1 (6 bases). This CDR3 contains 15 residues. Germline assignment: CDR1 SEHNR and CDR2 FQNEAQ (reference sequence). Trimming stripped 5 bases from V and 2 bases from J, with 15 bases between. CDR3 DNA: TGTGCCAGCAGCCCAGACGGACAGTTCAACTATGGCTACACCTTC. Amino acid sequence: CASSPDGQFNYGYTF.

The CDR3 DNA follows: TGCAGTGCTAGAGCGTGGGAAGGGCCCCTCAATGAGCAGTTCTTC. Its protein product is CSARAWEGPLNEQFF. The gene calls are TRBV20-1 and TRBJ2-1; D uncertain. The germline CDR1 and CDR2 sequences are DFQATT and SNEGSKA (reference sequence). This CDR3 is built from 15 residues. V was pared by 1 base and J by 6 bases, with 16 bases between.

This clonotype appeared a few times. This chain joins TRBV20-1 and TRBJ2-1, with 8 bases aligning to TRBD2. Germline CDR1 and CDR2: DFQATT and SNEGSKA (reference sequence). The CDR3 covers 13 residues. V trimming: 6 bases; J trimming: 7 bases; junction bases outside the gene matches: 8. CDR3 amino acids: CSAPRAGVNEQFF. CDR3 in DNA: TGCAGTGCCCCTCGAGCGGGAGTAAATGAGCAGTTCTTC.

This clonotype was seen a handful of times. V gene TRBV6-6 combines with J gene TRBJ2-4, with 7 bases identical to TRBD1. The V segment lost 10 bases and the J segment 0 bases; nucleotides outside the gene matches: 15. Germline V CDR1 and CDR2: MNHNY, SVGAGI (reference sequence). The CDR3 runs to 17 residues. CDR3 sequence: CATLTFDRERAKNIQYF. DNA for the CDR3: TGTGCCACCCTTACATTCGACAGGGAGAGAGCCAAAAACATTCAGTACTTC.

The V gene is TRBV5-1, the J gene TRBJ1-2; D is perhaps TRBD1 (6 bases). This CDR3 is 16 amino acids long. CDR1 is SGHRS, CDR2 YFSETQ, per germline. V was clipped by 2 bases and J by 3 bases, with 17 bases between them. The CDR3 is CASSFTSQGLDYGYTF. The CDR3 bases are TGCGCCAGCAGCTTCACTTCACAGGGTCTTGACTATGGCTACACCTTC.

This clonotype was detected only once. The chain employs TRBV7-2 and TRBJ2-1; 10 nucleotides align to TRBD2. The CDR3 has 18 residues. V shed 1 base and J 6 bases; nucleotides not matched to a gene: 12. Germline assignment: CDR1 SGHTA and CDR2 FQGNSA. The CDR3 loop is CASSLGPPLLAGVNEQFF. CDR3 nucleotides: TGTGCCAGCAGCTTAGGCCCCCCCCTTCTAGCGGGAGTCAATGAGCAGTTCTTC.

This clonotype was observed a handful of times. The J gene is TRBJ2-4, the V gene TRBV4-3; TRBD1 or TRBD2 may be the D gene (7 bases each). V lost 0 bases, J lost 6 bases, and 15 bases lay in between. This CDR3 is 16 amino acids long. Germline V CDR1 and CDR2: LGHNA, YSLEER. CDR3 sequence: CASSQDVPRGGNIQYF. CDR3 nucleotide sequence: TGCGCCAGCAGCCAAGATGTCCCCAGGGGGGGAAACATTCAGTACTTC.

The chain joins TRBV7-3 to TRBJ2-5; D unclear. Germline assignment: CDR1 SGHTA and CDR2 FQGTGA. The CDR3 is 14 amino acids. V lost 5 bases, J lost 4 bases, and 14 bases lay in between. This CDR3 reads CASSPGNRVETQYF. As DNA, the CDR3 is TGTGCCAGCAGCCCCGGAAACAGAGTAGAGACCCAGTACTTC. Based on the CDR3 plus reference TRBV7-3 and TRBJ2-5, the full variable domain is GAGVSQTPSNKVTEKGKYVELRCDPISGHTALYWYRQSLGQGPEFLIYFQGTGAADDSGLPNDRFFAVRPEGSVSTLKIQRTERGDSAVYLCASSPGNRVETQYFGPGTRLLVL.

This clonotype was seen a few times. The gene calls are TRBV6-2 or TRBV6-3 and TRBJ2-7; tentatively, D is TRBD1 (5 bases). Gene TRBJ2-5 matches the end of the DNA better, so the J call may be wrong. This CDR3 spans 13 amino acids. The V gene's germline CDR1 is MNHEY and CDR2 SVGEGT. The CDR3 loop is CASSYGRVETQYF. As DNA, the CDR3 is TGTGCCAGCAGTTACGGCAGGGTTGAGACCCAGTACTTC.

The CDR3 nucleotides read TGCAGTGGTTCCGGACAGAACACAGATACGCAGTATTTT. Residues: CSGSGQNTDTQYF. V and J are TRBV20-1 and TRBJ2-3; tentative D call: TRBD1 (6 bases). CDR1 and CDR2 (germline): DFQATT, SNEGSKA (reference sequence). V was cut by 7 bases and J by 2 bases, with 13 bases left in between. This CDR3 has 13 amino acids.

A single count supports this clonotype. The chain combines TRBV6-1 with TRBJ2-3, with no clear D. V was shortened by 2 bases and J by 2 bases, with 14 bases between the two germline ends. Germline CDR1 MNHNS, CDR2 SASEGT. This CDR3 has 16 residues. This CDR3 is CASSESRRSFTDTQYF. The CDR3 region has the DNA TGTGCCAGCAGTGAATCGAGGCGGAGTTTCACAGATACGCAGTATTTT.

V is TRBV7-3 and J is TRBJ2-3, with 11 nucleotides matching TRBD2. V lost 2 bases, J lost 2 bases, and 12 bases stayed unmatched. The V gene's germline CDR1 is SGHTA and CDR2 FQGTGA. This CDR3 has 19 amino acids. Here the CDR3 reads CASSLGRSGGATVTDTQYF. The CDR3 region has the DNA TGTGCCAGCAGCTTAGGACGTAGCGGGGGGGCCACCGTCACAGATACGCAGTATTTT.

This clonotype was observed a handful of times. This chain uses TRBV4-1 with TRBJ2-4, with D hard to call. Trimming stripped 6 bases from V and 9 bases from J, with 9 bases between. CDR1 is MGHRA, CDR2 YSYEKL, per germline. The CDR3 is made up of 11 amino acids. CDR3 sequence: CASRQFGIQYF. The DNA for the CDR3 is TGCGCCAGCAGGCAGTTTGGCATTCAGTACTTC.

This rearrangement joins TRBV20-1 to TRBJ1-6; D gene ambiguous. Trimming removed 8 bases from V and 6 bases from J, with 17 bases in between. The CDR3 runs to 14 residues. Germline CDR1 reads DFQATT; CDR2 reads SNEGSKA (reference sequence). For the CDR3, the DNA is TGCAGTACATCCCCGGAGAAACCTAATTCACCCCTCCACTTT. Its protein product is CSTSPEKPNSPLHF.

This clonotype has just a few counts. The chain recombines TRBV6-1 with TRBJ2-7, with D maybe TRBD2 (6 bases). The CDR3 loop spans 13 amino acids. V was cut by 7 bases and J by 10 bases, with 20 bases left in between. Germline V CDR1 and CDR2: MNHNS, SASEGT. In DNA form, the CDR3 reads TGTGCCAGCACCGGGGGAGCTAGAGGAACCCAGTACTTC. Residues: CASTGGARGTQYF.

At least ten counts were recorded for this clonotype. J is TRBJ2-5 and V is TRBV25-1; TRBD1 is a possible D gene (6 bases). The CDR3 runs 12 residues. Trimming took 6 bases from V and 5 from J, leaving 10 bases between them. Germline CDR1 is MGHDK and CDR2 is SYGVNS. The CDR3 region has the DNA TGTGCCAGCAGCGAAAGGGGGGAGACCCAGTACTTC. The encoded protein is CASSERGETQYF.

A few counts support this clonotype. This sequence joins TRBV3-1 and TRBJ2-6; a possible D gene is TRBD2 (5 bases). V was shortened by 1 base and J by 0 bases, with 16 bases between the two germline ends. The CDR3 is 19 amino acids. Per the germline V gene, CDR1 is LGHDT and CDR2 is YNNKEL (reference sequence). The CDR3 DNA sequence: TGTGCCAGCAGCCAAGCGGCGGGTTCTGGATTCTCTGGGGCCAACGTCCTGACTTTC. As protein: CASSQAAGSGFSGANVLTF.